This T cell receptor (beta chain) was found in a study of cytomegalovirus exposure and HLA in healthy donors. Study-level background: Of 398 genotyped donors, roughly 81% clustered with self-reported Caucasian donors. Notes on the study in general: Researchers reported from a later analysis that most CMV-associated TCR beta chains appeared HLA-restricted.

V lost 0 bases and J lost 4, with 9 bases in between. Germline CDR1 is LGHNA and CDR2 is YSLEER. The CDR3 is made up of 14 amino acids. 13 Jbeta primers and 60 Vbeta primers were used for the PCR. The protocol was immunoSEQ multiplex PCR, while the TCRdb copy is restricted to in-frame clones and leaves out a portion. Of fewer than 200,000 clones listed, roughly four fifths are singletons. This clone appeared a few times. Its antigen remains unknown. Sequenced sample: PBMCs. The chain uses TRBV4-3 and TRBJ1-2; tentative D call: TRBD1 (5 bases). The TCR comes from a man in his fifties in good health and CMV-seropositive. CDR3 bases: TGCGCCAGCAGCCAAGAGCAGGGTTCCTATGGCTACACCTTC. This codes for CASSQEQGSYGYTF.